One sample yielded the 16 T cell receptor beta chains listed below, sequenced in a study of shared clonotypes between healthy human individuals. The naive CD8 subset, CD45RO-negative cells positively selected for CCR7, excluded terminally differentiated effector memory CD45RA+ cells. Repertoires were generated with immunoSEQ multiplex PCR, while TCRdb's copy carries only in-frame clones and drops some. Of some 2.1 million clones in the sample, approximately 94% were seen once. What was sequenced was naive CD8+ T cells sorted from blood. The receptors originated from a man aged 18 to 35 in good health.

This chain joins TRBV27 and TRBJ2-1, with D possibly being TRBD1 or TRBD2 (5 bases each). The germline gives CDR1 MNHEY, CDR2 SMNVEV (reference sequence). V was cut by 6 bases and J by 0 bases, with 12 bases left in between. The CDR3 is 15 residues long. The CDR3 bases are TGTGCCAGCAGCTGGGACGGAAGCTCCTACAATGAGCAGTTCTTC. Protein sequence: CASSWDGSSYNEQFF.

The chain has TRBV29-1 and TRBJ2-2; D possibly uses TRBD1 or TRBD2 (5 bases each). V shed 6 bases and J shed 2 bases, with 13 bases lying between them. CDR1 is SQVTM, CDR2 ANQGSEA, per germline. This CDR3 spans 14 amino acids. As DNA, the CDR3 is TGCAGCGTGACCCGGGACCAAAACACCGGGGAGCTGTTTTTT. Its translation is CSVTRDQNTGELFF.

This chain connects TRBV6-5 to TRBJ2-7, with 7 bases that match TRBD2. V lost 9 bases to trimming and J lost 0 bases; unmatched junction nucleotides: 8. The CDR3 contains 14 residues. Germline V gives CDR1 MNHEY, CDR2 SVGAGI. The DNA of the CDR3 is TGTGCCAGTTCCCGGGAGGCCGCCTCCTACGAGCAGTACTTC. It encodes CASSREAASYEQYF.

The rearrangement joins TRBV19 to TRBJ2-7; 8 nucleotides match TRBD1. CDR1 LNHDA and CDR2 SQIVND come from the germline V gene (reference sequence). Trimming took 10 bases from V and 5 from J; bases not matched to a gene: 4. The CDR3 totals 11 residues. The CDR3 protein is CATRTGNEQYF. CDR3 sequence (DNA): TGTGCCACCCGGACAGGGAACGAGCAGTACTTC.

The chain uses TRBV4-3 and TRBJ1-3, with D hard to call. The germline V gene has CDR1 LGHNA and CDR2 YSLEER. With 0 bases removed from V and 2 bases from J, the gap between germline ends came to 11 bases. This CDR3 region has 16 residues. The CDR3 sequence: CASSQDRSGTGNTIYF. Here the CDR3 DNA reads TGCGCCAGCAGCCAAGATAGGTCGGGCACTGGAAACACCATATATTTT.

This chain connects TRBV11-1 to TRBJ1-2; D not certain. The germline V and J ends were trimmed by 5 bases and 4 bases, with 11 bases remaining between them. Germline V lookup: CDR1 SGHAT, CDR2 FQDESV (reference sequence). The CDR3 loop spans 13 amino acids. CDR3 in DNA: TGTGCCAGCAGCGTCGACGGACGCTATGGCTACACCTTC. Its translation is CASSVDGRYGYTF.

The V gene is TRBV9, the J gene TRBJ1-2; D gene ambiguous. Germline-derived CDR1 and CDR2 are SGDLS and YYNGEE. This CDR3 is 15 amino acids long. V dropped 3 bases and J dropped 4 bases, with 16 bases sitting between them. CDR3 region: CASSAEGGLGYGYTF. The CDR3 region has the DNA TGTGCCAGCAGCGCCGAGGGAGGGTTGGGCTATGGCTACACCTTC. Variable domain in full (rest from reference TRBV9 and TRBJ1-2): DSGVTQTPKHLITATGQRVTLRCSPRSGDLSVYWYQQSLDQGLQFLIQYYNGEERAKGNILERFSAQQFPDLHSELNLSSLELGDSALYFCASSAEGGLGYGYTFGSGTRLTVV.

The chain employs TRBV7-9 and TRBJ2-7, with TRBD2 as a possible D gene (6 bases). CDR1 SEHNR and CDR2 FQNEAQ come from the germline V gene (reference sequence). The CDR3 covers 14 residues. Trimming removed 0 bases from V and 6 bases from J, with 12 bases in between. This CDR3 reads CASSLAMGGGEQYF. Here the CDR3 DNA reads TGTGCCAGCAGCTTAGCAATGGGGGGAGGCGAGCAGTACTTC. Supplemented by reference TRBV7-9 and TRBJ2-7, the full variable domain reads DTGVSQNPRHKITKRGQNVTFRCDPISEHNRLYWYRQTLGQGPEFLTYFQNEAQLEKSRLLSDRFSAERPKGSFSTLEIQRTEQGDSAMYLCASSLAMGGGEQYFGPGTRLTVT.

The V gene is TRBV9, the J gene TRBJ2-3; perhaps TRBD1 as D (5 bases). This CDR3 spans 15 amino acids. Trimming took 3 bases from V and 4 from J, leaving 15 bases between them. Germline V gene data show CDR1 as SGDLS and CDR2 as YYNGEE. CDR3 in DNA: TGTGCCAGCAGCGACCCGCTCAGGGCCGCAGATACGCAGTATTTT. Its translation is CASSDPLRAADTQYF.

Comment on this clone: Other DNA sequences from this sample encode an identical CDR3 as well. This rearrangement joins TRBV28 to TRBJ2-7; D is uncertain. V dropped 1 base and J dropped 4 bases, with 5 bases sitting between them. The CDR3 is made up of 12 amino acids. Germline loops: CDR1 MDHEN, CDR2 SYDVKM. CDR3 bases: TGTGCCAGCAGTTTATCCTCATACGAGCAGTACTTC. Protein sequence: CASSLSSYEQYF.

The rearrangement uses TRBV11-2 and TRBJ2-7; the D is unclear. Germline V gene data show CDR1 as SGHAT and CDR2 as FQNNGV. V lost 1 base to trimming and J lost 0 bases, with 10 bases between them. CDR3 length: 15 amino acids. Here the CDR3 reads CASSLAGRFSYEQYF. The DNA for the CDR3 is TGTGCCAGCAGCTTAGCGGGCAGATTCTCCTACGAGCAGTACTTC.

The chain has TRBV13 and TRBJ2-7; D is perhaps TRBD2 (6 bases). Trimming removed 1 base at V and 6 bases at J, with 13 bases between. Germline CDR1 PRHDT, CDR2 FYEKMQ (reference sequence). The CDR3 extends over 14 amino acids. CDR3 protein: CASSLAGSGFEQYF. The CDR3 DNA is TGTGCCAGCAGCTTAGCAGGGAGCGGGTTCGAGCAGTACTTC.

The chain is built from TRBV28 and TRBJ1-6, with 9 positions matching TRBD1. CDR3 length: 13 residues. V dropped 6 bases and J dropped 8; count of bases not matched to a gene: 2. CDR1 is MDHEN and CDR2 is SYDVKM in the germline V gene. DNA for the CDR3: TGTGCCAGCAGCTGGACAGGGGATTCACCCCTCCACTTT. Translating it yields CASSWTGDSPLHF.

As concerns this clone: The sample has other DNA sequences that encode this CDR3 too. The rearrangement uses TRBV27 and TRBJ2-7, with 9 bases matching TRBD1. Per the germline V gene, CDR1 is MNHEY and CDR2 is SMNVEV (reference sequence). The CDR3 totals 15 residues. The V gene end was trimmed by 3 bases and the J gene end by 2 bases; junction bases not matched to a gene: 5. The CDR3 DNA is TGTGCCAGCAGTTTGGGACAGGGACTACCCTACGAGCAGTACTTC. Translation: CASSLGQGLPYEQYF.

Comment on this clone: Additional DNA sequences in this sample encode the identical CDR3. V is TRBV2 and J is TRBJ2-5, with 9 nucleotides matching TRBD2. The trim removed 3 bases at V and 1 base at J, leaving 3 bases unmatched. The V gene's germline CDR1 is SNHLY and CDR2 FYNNEI. The CDR3 length is 15 residues. CDR3 in amino acids: CASSDGGGGQETQYF. DNA of the CDR3: TGTGCCAGCAGTGACGGCGGGGGGGGCCAAGAGACCCAGTACTTC.

The rearrangement links TRBV13 to TRBJ1-2, with D uncertain. Germline loops: CDR1 PRHDT, CDR2 FYEKMQ (reference sequence). This CDR3 spans 12 amino acids. V lost 5 bases to trimming and J lost 4 bases, with 8 bases between them. CDR3 protein: CASSKDFYGYTF. The CDR3 DNA reads as TGTGCCAGCAGCAAGGACTTCTATGGCTACACCTTC.